This T cell receptor (beta chain) was captured by sequencing in a study of radiotherapy plus CTLA-4 blockade in lung cancer. About the study: Objective responses were documented in around 19% of patients, with disease control in just over 30%.

Study results and caveats: Subsequent to radiotherapy plus ipilimumab, tumor-derived TCR clones underwent expansion in blood. In blood, early T cell clone dynamics reportedly predicted response best, together with interferon-beta.

On this clone: Its antigen is unidentified.

The repertoire was sequenced with immunoSEQ multiplex PCR; TCRdb's copy has only in-frame clones and lacks some. The sample has some 110,000 clones; about 77% are singletons. Germline CDR1 is SGHVS and CDR2 is FQNEAQ. With 2 bases clipped from V and 7 bases from J, the junction kept 5 bases outside the gene matches. CDR3 length: 14 residues. Focal radiation plus CTLA-4 blockade with ipilimumab was given to patients with chemo-refractory metastatic non-small-cell lung cancer. The clonotype originates from a human donor with non-small cell lung cancer who had a partial response to radiotherapy plus ipilimumab. The sample consisted of peripheral blood, taken from a patient treated with radiotherapy plus ipilimumab. J is TRBJ1-1 and V is TRBV7-8; 9 positions match TRBD1. This CDR3 reads CASSLRDRAIEAFF. The CDR3 nucleotides are TGTGCCAGCAGCTTAAGGGACAGGGCGATTGAAGCTTTCTTT. Looking up the rest from reference TRBV7-8 and TRBJ1-1 gives the full variable domain: GAGVSQSPRYKVAKRGQDVALRCDPISGHVSLFWYQQALGQGPEFLTYFQNEAQLDKSGLPSDRFFAERPEGSVSTLKIQRTQQEDSAVYLCASSLRDRAIEAFFGQGTRLTVV.